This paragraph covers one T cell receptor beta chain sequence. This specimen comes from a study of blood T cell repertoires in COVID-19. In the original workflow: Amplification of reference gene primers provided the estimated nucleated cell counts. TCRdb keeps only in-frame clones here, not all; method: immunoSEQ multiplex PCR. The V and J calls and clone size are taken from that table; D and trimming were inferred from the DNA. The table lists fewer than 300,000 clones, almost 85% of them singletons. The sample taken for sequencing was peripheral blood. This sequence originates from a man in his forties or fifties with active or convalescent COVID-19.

CDR3 DNA sequence: TGTGCCAGCAAAGCGGACAATGAGCAGTTCTTC. It is translated as CASKADNEQFF. V gene TRBV2 combines with J gene TRBJ2-1, with D possibly being TRBD2 (5 bases). The germline V gene has CDR1 SNHLY and CDR2 FYNNEI. This CDR3 has 11 amino acids. V lost 7 bases to trimming and J lost 5 bases, with 6 bases between them.